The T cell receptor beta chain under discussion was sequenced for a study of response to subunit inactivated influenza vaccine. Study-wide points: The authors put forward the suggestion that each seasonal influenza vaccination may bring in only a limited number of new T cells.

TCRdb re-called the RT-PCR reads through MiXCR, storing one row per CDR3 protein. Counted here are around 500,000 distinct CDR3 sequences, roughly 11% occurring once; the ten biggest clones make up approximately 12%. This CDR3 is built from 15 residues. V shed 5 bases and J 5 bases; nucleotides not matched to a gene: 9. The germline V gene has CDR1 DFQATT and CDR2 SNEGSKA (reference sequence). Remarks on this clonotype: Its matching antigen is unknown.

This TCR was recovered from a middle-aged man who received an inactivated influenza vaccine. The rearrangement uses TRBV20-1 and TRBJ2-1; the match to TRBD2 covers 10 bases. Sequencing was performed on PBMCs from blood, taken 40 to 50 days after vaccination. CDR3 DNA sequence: TGCAGTGCTCCTCTAGCGGGAGTTTCAAACAATGAGCAGTTCTTC. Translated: CSAPLAGVSNNEQFF.